Listed here are 18 T cell receptor beta chains from one sample, sequenced in a study of shared clonotypes between healthy human individuals. This table comes from immunoSEQ multiplex PCR, and its TCRdb copy is limited to in-frame clones, with some not included. In the table there are some 240,000 clones, approximately 70% of which are singletons. The sequenced sample was memory CD4+ T cells sorted from blood. Subset denoted: CD45RA-negative fraction. The receptors were sampled from a man younger than 45 in good health.

CDR3 DNA: TGCGCCAGCAGCCCCCGGGGTAGCGGGAGTTTCACAGATACGCAGTATTTT. Translation: CASSPRGSGSFTDTQYF. The chain combines TRBV5-1 with TRBJ2-3; 9 bases are a match to TRBD2. The V segment lost 4 bases and the J segment 2 bases; nucleotides outside the gene matches: 11. CDR1 and CDR2 from the germline V gene are SGHRS and YFSETQ. The CDR3 sequence is 17 residues long.

This chain joins TRBV5-4 and TRBJ2-7; 8 nucleotides line up with TRBD1. J was trimmed by 2 bases and V by 1 base; bases with no gene match: 11. CDR1 and CDR2 (germline): SGHNT, YYREEE (reference sequence). This CDR3 region has 17 residues. Here the CDR3 reads CASSLRQGTTTTYEQYF. The CDR3 region has the DNA TGTGCCAGCAGCTTGAGACAGGGGACGACGACTACCTACGAGCAGTACTTC.

The V gene is TRBV21-1, the J gene TRBJ2-5; the table's D call, TRBD1, has no DNA check behind it. TRBV21-1 corresponds to a pseudogene. This CDR3 contains 16 residues. In DNA, the CDR3 is TGTGCCAGCAGCACCTCCAGGACACCCAAAGGGGAGACCCAGTACTTC. Its translation is CASSTSRTPKGETQYF.

The chain employs TRBV10-1 and TRBJ1-5, with 8 bases aligning to TRBD1. The CDR3 extends over 13 amino acids. The germline V gene encodes CDR1 WNHNN and CDR2 SYGVQD (reference sequence). V lost 4 bases to trimming and J lost 9 bases; unmatched junction nucleotides: 5. CDR3 protein: CASSGSTGGPQHF. CDR3 in DNA: TGCGCCAGCAGTGGTTCTACAGGGGGGCCCCAGCATTTT.

The J gene is TRBJ1-3, the V gene TRBV30, with D hard to call. The germline V gene has CDR1 GTSNPN and CDR2 SVGIG (reference sequence). Trimming removed 8 bases at V and 4 bases at J, with 15 bases between. CDR3 length: 13 residues. CDR3 nucleotide sequence: TGTGCCCTGAGGGAGGGATCGGGAAACACCATATATTTT. It translates to CALREGSGNTIYF. The whole variable domain, remainder taken from reference TRBV30 and TRBJ1-3, is SQTIHQWPATLVQPVGSPLSLECTVEGTSNPNLYWYRQAAGRGLQLLFYSVGIGQISSEVPQNLSASRPQDRQFILSSKKLLLSDSGFYLCALREGSGNTIYFGEGSWLTVV.

V is TRBV7-6 and J is TRBJ2-1, with 9 bases matching TRBD1. The CDR3 runs to 14 residues. V gave up 4 bases and J gave up 9 bases; unmatched junction bases: 7. Germline loops: CDR1 SGHVS, CDR2 FNYEAQ. CDR3 coding DNA: TGTGCCAGCAGCTCTTTTGAGACAGGGGGTGAGCAGTTCTTC. Translated, it gives CASSSFETGGEQFF.

This clone was detected once. The J gene is TRBJ1-3, the V gene TRBV25-1; D gene unclear. Germline V gene data show CDR1 as MGHDK and CDR2 as SYGVNS. The CDR3 is 15 residues long. Trimming pared 5 bases from V and 0 bases from J, leaving 11 bases between. The CDR3 DNA reads as TGTGCCAGCAGTCCCGGTCCTTTCTCTGGAAACACCATATATTTT. As protein: CASSPGPFSGNTIYF.

J is TRBJ2-5 and V is TRBV11-2, with 14 nucleotides matching TRBD2. The junction had 3 bases not matched to a gene; V was cut back by 5 bases and J by 1 base. The V gene's germline CDR1 is SGHAT and CDR2 FQNNGV. CDR3 size: 16 residues. The CDR3 nucleotides are TGTGCCAGCAGCAGAGGGACTAGCGGGAGCCAAGAGACCCAGTACTTC. It is translated as CASSRGTSGSQETQYF.

The rearrangement joins TRBV2 to TRBJ1-1; tentative D call: TRBD1 (6 bases). The germline V and J ends were trimmed by 1 base and 0 bases, with 12 bases remaining between them. Per germline, CDR1 SNHLY and CDR2 FYNNEI. The CDR3 is 16 residues long. CDR3 protein: CASSEGPGGMNTEAFF. CDR3 DNA: TGTGCCAGCAGTGAAGGTCCGGGGGGCATGAACACTGAAGCTTTCTTT.

The chain employs TRBV19 and TRBJ1-4; 8 bases align to TRBD1. Germline trimming cut 5 bases from V and 3 bases from J; bases unmatched to any gene: 5. Germline CDR1 and CDR2: LNHDA and SQIVND (reference sequence). This CDR3 comprises 15 residues. The CDR3 nucleotides are TGTGCCAGTAGTCTACGGACAGGGTCTAATGAAAAACTGTTTTTT. Translated: CASSLRTGSNEKLFF.

This rearrangement joins TRBV18 to TRBJ2-1, with a weak D call TRBD2 (6 bases). CDR1 is KGHSH, CDR2 LQKENI, per germline. This CDR3 region has 15 residues. The germline V and J ends were trimmed by 0 bases and 6 bases, with 12 bases remaining between them. CDR3 sequence (DNA): TGTGCCAGCTCACCACCTTCCCCCGGGGGCAATGAGCAGTTCTTC. Translating gives CASSPPSPGGNEQFF.

This clone has more than one count but fewer than ten. The chain recombines TRBV18 with TRBJ1-2, with TRBD1 as a possible D gene (5 bases). The CDR3 has 13 residues. Germline CDR1 reads KGHSH; CDR2 reads LQKENI. V shed 6 bases and J shed 4 bases, with 12 bases lying between them. This chain's CDR3 is CASSRDGSYGYTF. The DNA for the CDR3 is TGTGCCAGCTCCCGGGACGGATCCTATGGCTACACCTTC.

DNA of the CDR3: TGCGCCAGCAGCTTGGACGCGACTGGCTACACCTTC. Translated, it gives CASSLDATGYTF. The chain joins TRBV5-1 to TRBJ1-2; D remains ambiguous. This CDR3 contains 12 residues. CDR1 and CDR2 from the germline V gene are SGHRS and YFSETQ. V dropped 0 bases and J dropped 7 bases, with 7 bases sitting between them.

This clone was detected once. This chain's CDR3 is CAWMITGGTYEQYF. For the CDR3, the DNA is TGTGCCTGGATGATTACGGGGGGGACCTACGAGCAGTACTTC. This sequence joins TRBV30 and TRBJ2-7; the match to TRBD2 covers 8 bases. The J segment lost 2 bases and the V segment lost 4 bases, leaving 7 bases of the junction unmatched. Germline loops: CDR1 GTSNPN, CDR2 SVGIG (reference sequence). The CDR3 consists of 14 residues.

The J gene is TRBJ2-3, the V gene TRBV5-1, with 7 nucleotides matching TRBD2. Germline CDR1 SGHRS, CDR2 YFSETQ. The V gene end was trimmed by 7 bases and the J gene end by 1 base; junction bases not matched to a gene: 3. The CDR3 has 13 residues. In DNA form, the CDR3 reads TGCGCCAGCGGGGGGGACCGCACAGATACGCAGTATTTT. Amino acids: CASGGDRTDTQYF.

This rearrangement joins TRBV19 to TRBJ2-6; D gene ambiguous. V was cut by 3 bases and J by 1 base, with 7 bases left in between. There are 15 residues in the CDR3. CDR1 and CDR2 (germline): LNHDA, SQIVND (reference sequence). The CDR3 here is CASSIGVSGANVLTF. The CDR3 DNA reads as TGTGCCAGTAGTATTGGGGTGTCTGGGGCCAACGTCCTGACTTTC.

This clone was detected only a few times. The gene calls are TRBV10-2 and TRBJ2-3; D is perhaps TRBD1 or TRBD2 (6 bases each). This CDR3 has 16 amino acids. V was cut by 7 bases and J by 0 bases, with 17 bases left in between. The germline CDR1 and CDR2 sequences are WSHSY and SAAADI. The CDR3, as DNA: TGCGCCAGCACTGGGGGGCGGGGCTCTAGCACAGATACGCAGTATTTT. It yields the protein CASTGGRGSSTDTQYF.

A few counts support this clone. This sequence joins TRBV10-2 and TRBJ2-1; TRBD2 aligns across 7 bases. Germline loops: CDR1 WSHSY, CDR2 SAAADI. V trimming: 6 bases; J trimming: 11 bases; junction bases outside the gene matches: 10. There are 13 residues in the CDR3. The CDR3 sequence: CASSQSTTSKQFF. The CDR3 DNA is TGCGCCAGCAGCCAGTCTACGACTAGCAAGCAGTTCTTC.